The clone carrying this TCR beta chain was recorded many times. Its antigen is not known. This sample was taken from a study of regulatory T cells in long-lasting Graves disease. Regarding the study as a whole: A reduction in accuracy may have resulted from the small sample size.

The authors built TCR beta libraries using iRepertoire HTBI primers and Arm-PCR of CDR3 regions. TCRdb reprocessed the multiplex PCR reads with MiXCR, giving one entry per CDR3 protein. The top ten hold 25% of the sample, which has hundreds of thousands of distinct CDR3 sequences, 15% to 20% seen once. The time point denotes: newly diagnosed GD, antithyroid drugs for less than 3 months. PBMCs were the source of the RNA used for TCR sequencing. The CDR3 consists of 12 residues. The V end lost 6 bases, the J end lost 0 bases, and 3 bases lay between the germline ends. CDR1 is MNHEY, CDR2 SMNVEV, per germline (reference sequence). The data also belong to a second study, concerning T cells in Graves' hyperthyroidism and ophthalmopathy. That report notes: Graves' hyperthyroidism was deemed stable given no ophthalmopathy progression within 18 months. Thyroid ultrasound and orbital computed tomography, with clinical symptoms and serum thyroxine and TRAb, informed diagnoses. In blood, most of the thyroid clonotypes expanded above 0.001 were also present.

Sequenced material: peripheral blood mononuclear cells (PBMCs), taken at new diagnosis, from a patient treated with antithyroid drugs. The chain combines TRBV27 with TRBJ1-5; D is uncertain. The sequence came from a woman aged 35-60 years with Graves disease. In nucleotides, the CDR3 is TGTGCCAGCAGCGATAGCAATCAGCCCCAGCATTTT. As protein: CASSDSNQPQHF.